This is a list of T cell receptor beta chains from one sample in a study of T cell responses to AZD1222 COVID-19 vaccine. Assay used: immunoSEQ multiplex PCR; TCRdb lists only in-frame clones, some missing. The sample has approximately 94,000 clones, approximately 91% seen once; the top ten hold 1.7%. This specimen consisted of peripheral blood, obtained on day 0 of AZD1222 vaccination. The source is an adult in good health. CDR3s leave out the opening cysteine and the closing phenylalanine or tryptophan.

J | V | CDR3
TRBJ1-5 | TRBV18 | ASSPGTGLDQPQH
TRBJ2-5 | TRBV29-1 | SVARGLQETQY
TRBJ2-1 | TRBV24-1 | ATSSSLTRDSGSLGDEQF
TRBJ2-2 | TRBV6-5 | ASSYPTSGRSGELF
TRBJ1-5 | TRBV11-2 | ASSPGRHSNQPQH
TRBJ2-2 | TRBV7-2 | ASSVQGVGVPGELF
TRBJ2-5 | TRBV5-4 | ASSAGGVGETQY
TRBJ2-1 | TRBV3-1/TRBV3-2 | ASSPRYGFGNNEQF
TRBJ2-1 | TRBV30 | AWKRGLAERGEQF
TRBJ2-3 | TRBV6-5 | ASSQGRGTDTQY
TRBJ2-1 | TRBV24-1 | ATSSPEGKRGIYNEQF
TRBJ2-5 | TRBV5-4 | ASSLGRYQETQY
TRBJ2-5 | TRBV19 | ASSIPTGAETQY
TRBJ1-1 | TRBV11-2 | ASSPFRGPNTEAF
TRBJ1-1 | TRBV12-3/TRBV12-4 | ASSPDGPPRAF
TRBJ2-3 | TRBV7-6 | ASSPQGIRTDTQY
TRBJ2-1 | TRBV9 | ASSVLAGTYNEQF
TRBJ1-5 | TRBV2 | ASTRDPGQGNQPQH
TRBJ1-1 | TRBV7-9 | ASSLQLGDTEAF
TRBJ1-5 | TRBV28 | ASSLTPRGERPQH
TRBJ2-3 | TRBV3-1/TRBV3-2 | ASSQDLGRTDTQY
TRBJ2-7 | TRBV28 | ASSLTASSYEQY
TRBJ1-6 | TRBV3-1/TRBV3-2 | ASSMGGGNSPLH
TRBJ2-7 | TRBV2 | ASSFTSYEQY
TRBJ1-1 | TRBV28 | ASSVGQGAHMNTEAF
TRBJ2-7 | TRBV12-3/TRBV12-4 | ASSANYEQY
TRBJ1-1 | TRBV7-6 | ASSFSGTGVGNTEAF
TRBJ1-2 | TRBV6-6 | ASSAPGDYGYT
TRBJ1-4 | TRBV24-1 | ATTLGVVGRITNEKLF
TRBJ1-1 | TRBV4-1 | ASRGVLRGTEAF
TRBJ2-3 | TRBV11-2 | ASSLGSGKDTQY
TRBJ2-7 | TRBV30 | AWTSSGYEQY
TRBJ1-2 | TRBV19 | ASSIGDGYT
TRBJ1-5 | TRBV19 | ASMEQRNQPQH
TRBJ2-7 | TRBV4-1 | ASSLGGSKGEQY
TRBJ2-1 | TRBV1 | TSSRLAGGSPPSEQF
TRBJ1-5 | TRBV4-1 | ASSPSERTNQPQH
TRBJ2-5 | TRBV5-4 | ASSLVGQPETQY
TRBJ1-3 | TRBV6-5 | ASSYAGDLRNTIY
TRBJ2-7 | TRBV28 | ASSSGLAIDYEQY
TRBJ1-4 | TRBV19 | ASTDPPMEEKLF
TRBJ2-5 | TRBV19 | ASSMRGTALQETQY
TRBJ2-1 | TRBV29-1 | SVLAASYNEQF